One sample yielded the 14 T cell receptor beta chains listed below, sequenced in a study of blood T cell repertoires in COVID-19. Only in-frame clones appear in the TCRdb table, and some are missing; sequencing was by immunoSEQ multiplex PCR. Found here are roughly 280,000 clones, 86% of them singletons; the top ten hold 3.6%. What was sequenced was peripheral blood. These receptors were collected from a man aged 18 to 30 with active or convalescent COVID-19.

The V call is TRBV6-5, the J call TRBJ2-1, with D unclear. Germline V CDR1 and CDR2: MNHEY, SVGAGI. The CDR3 is made up of 12 amino acids. Trimming removed 0 bases at V and 6 bases at J, with 3 bases between. CDR3 DNA: TGTGCCAGCAGTTACTCCGGCAATGAGCAGTTCTTC. It encodes CASSYSGNEQFF.

The genes are TRBV3-1 (or the pseudogene TRBV3-2) and TRBJ1-1; TRBD1 might be the D (5 bases). V was shortened by 1 base and J by 7 bases, with 19 bases between the two germline ends. The germline gives CDR1 LGHDT, CDR2 YNNKEL (reference sequence). The CDR3 has 16 amino acids. CDR3 nucleotides: TGTGCCAGCAGCCAAGGCCAGGGCCAAGACACTGGTGAAGCTTTCTTT. This encodes CASSQGQGQDTGEAFF.

The chain couples TRBV30 to TRBJ1-1, with a weak D call TRBD1 (5 bases). Trimming stripped 8 bases from V and 4 bases from J, with 11 bases between. Looked up from germline, CDR1 is GTSNPN and CDR2 is SVGIG (reference sequence). This CDR3 has 11 amino acids. The CDR3 protein is CAGGRSTEAFF. Here the CDR3 DNA reads TGTGCCGGGGGACGGAGCACTGAAGCTTTCTTT.

This clone was found a few times. CDR3 sequence (DNA): TGTGCCAGCAGTTTATCGATACAGGCCAATGGCTACACCTTC. Protein sequence: CASSLSIQANGYTF. The chain recombines TRBV27 with TRBJ1-2; D may be TRBD1 (5 bases). V was pared by 0 bases and J by 6 bases, with 11 bases between. Germline V gene lookup returns CDR1 MNHEY and CDR2 SMNVEV (reference sequence). There are 14 residues in the CDR3.

The rearrangement joins TRBV19 to TRBJ1-1; 8 positions match TRBD1. CDR3 size: 13 residues. V dropped 8 bases and J dropped 5; count of bases not matched to a gene: 7. Germline CDR1 and CDR2: LNHDA and SQIVND (reference sequence). CDR3 coding DNA: TGTGCCAGTGGAACCGGGACAGGTACTGAAGCTTTCTTT. Amino acids: CASGTGTGTEAFF.

The chain employs TRBV30 and TRBJ1-4; D might be TRBD1 (6 bases). The CDR3 spans 13 residues. Trimming left V 6 bases short and J 8 bases short, with 16 bases between. Germline V gene sequence: CDR1 GTSNPN, CDR2 SVGIG (reference sequence). The CDR3 is CACILGAREKLFF. The CDR3, as DNA: TGTGCCTGCATCTTGGGGGCGCGGGAAAAACTGTTTTTT. The whole variable domain, remainder taken from reference TRBV30 and TRBJ1-4, is SQTIHQWPATLVQPVGSPLSLECTVEGTSNPNLYWYRQAAGRGLQLLFYSVGIGQISSEVPQNLSASRPQDRQFILSSKKLLLSDSGFYLCACILGAREKLFFGSGTQLSVL.

Concerning this clone: This sample includes further DNA sequences coding for the same CDR3. The V and J genes are TRBV2 and TRBJ1-4; D is possibly TRBD1 (6 bases). CDR1 and CDR2 (germline): SNHLY, FYNNEI. V gave up 8 bases and J gave up 2 bases, with 12 bases separating them. The CDR3 runs 14 residues. The DNA for the CDR3 is TGTGCCAGCTCACGGGGGGCGACTAATGAAAAACTGTTTTTT. Translating it yields CASSRGATNEKLFF.

This chain connects TRBV6-5 to TRBJ2-3; no definite D call. The CDR3 sequence is 16 residues long. CDR1 and CDR2 (germline): MNHEY, SVGAGI. The V gene lost 0 bases and the J gene lost 1 base, with 11 bases spanning the gap. The DNA of the CDR3 is TGTGCCAGCAGTTACTCTGGTTCTCCGGGCACAGATACGCAGTATTTT. Its protein is CASSYSGSPGTDTQYF.

V usage is TRBV7-9 and J usage is TRBJ1-2; D perhaps matches TRBD1 (5 bases). Trimming left V 4 bases short and J 8 bases short, with 17 bases between. The CDR3 has 14 residues. Germline V gene data show CDR1 as SEHNR and CDR2 as FQNEAQ (reference sequence). The DNA for the CDR3 is TGTGCCAGCAGCTACACCGGGAGGGACGGGGGCTACACCTTC. This encodes CASSYTGRDGGYTF.

J is TRBJ1-2 and V is TRBV28, with 8 bases lining up with TRBD1. From germline, CDR1 is MDHEN and CDR2 SYDVKM. The CDR3 is 13 amino acids. The J segment lost 8 bases and the V segment lost 6 bases, leaving 8 bases of the junction unmatched. This CDR3 reads CASSLGQVGGYTF. CDR3 sequence (DNA): TGTGCCAGCAGCTTGGGACAGGTCGGGGGCTACACCTTC.

This clone was detected once. This rearrangement joins TRBV7-3 to TRBJ2-7; 8 bases line up with TRBD1. This CDR3 has 14 amino acids. Trimming removed 4 bases from V and 5 bases from J; junction bases left unmatched: 7. Germline CDR1 and CDR2: SGHTA and FQGTGA. CDR3 protein: CASSSGQGPNEQYF. The CDR3 DNA sequence: TGTGCCAGCAGCTCCGGACAGGGCCCCAACGAGCAGTACTTC.

The chain employs TRBV12-3 or TRBV12-4 and TRBJ1-2; D gene unclear. V was pared by 6 bases and J by 1 base, with 3 bases between. CDR3 size: 11 residues. Here the CDR3 reads CASSSNYGYTF. In nucleotides, the CDR3 is TGTGCCAGCAGCAGTAACTATGGCTACACCTTC.

This clone was counted once. The CDR3 coding sequence is TGTGCCAGCAGCAACGCGCGGGCCCTCAGCACAGATACGCAGTATTTT. This sequence encodes CASSNARALSTDTQYF. The rearrangement links TRBV21-1 to TRBJ2-3; TRBD2, the D gene given by the table, was not confirmed from the DNA. TRBV21-1 is a pseudogene locus. CDR3 length equals 16 residues.

The V call is TRBV5-6, the J call TRBJ2-3; TRBD1 is a possible D gene (5 bases). Trimming removed 4 bases at V and 2 bases at J, with 14 bases between. From germline, CDR1 is SGHDT and CDR2 YYEEEE. This CDR3 has 15 amino acids. In DNA, the CDR3 is TGTGCCAGCAGCCGCGCTCAGGGTCCCACAGATACGCAGTATTTT. Its protein product is CASSRAQGPTDTQYF.